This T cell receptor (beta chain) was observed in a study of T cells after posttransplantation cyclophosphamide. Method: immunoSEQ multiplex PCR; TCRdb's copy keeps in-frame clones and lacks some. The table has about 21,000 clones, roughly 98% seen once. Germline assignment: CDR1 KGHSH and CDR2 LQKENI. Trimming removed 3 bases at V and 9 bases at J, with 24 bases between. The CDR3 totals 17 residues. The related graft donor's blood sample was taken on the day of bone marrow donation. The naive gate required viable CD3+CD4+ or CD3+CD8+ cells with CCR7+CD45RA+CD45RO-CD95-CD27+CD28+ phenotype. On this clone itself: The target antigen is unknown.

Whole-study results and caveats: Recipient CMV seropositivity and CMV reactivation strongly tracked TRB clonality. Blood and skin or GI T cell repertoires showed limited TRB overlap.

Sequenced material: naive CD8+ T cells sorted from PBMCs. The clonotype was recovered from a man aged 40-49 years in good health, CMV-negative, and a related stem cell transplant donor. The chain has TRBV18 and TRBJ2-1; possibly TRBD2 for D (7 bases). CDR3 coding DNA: TGTGCCAGCTCACCTTCCCGACCGGGGGGCGCCAGAGGTGAGCAGTTCTTC. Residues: CASSPSRPGGARGEQFF.